What follows are 26 T cell receptor beta chains derived from one specimen sequenced in a study of OX40 agonist ivuxolimab in advanced cancers. TCRdb keeps only in-frame clones here, not all; method: immunoSEQ multiplex PCR. The data show tens of thousands of clones, 70% to 90% seen once. The sample was CD4+ or CD8+ T cells sorted from blood, taken in a trial of the OX40 agonist ivuxolimab. These receptor sequences come from an adult with an advanced solid tumor such as melanoma, head and neck, liver or kidney cancer.

Here the CDR3 DNA reads TGTGCCAGCAGCTATCCTCGGACAGGGAGAAAGACCGGGGAGCTGTTTTTT. It translates to CASSYPRTGRKTGELFF. The V and J genes are TRBV11-1 and TRBJ2-2, with 8 bases identical to TRBD1. Germline V CDR1 and CDR2: SGHAT, FQDESV (reference sequence). V lost 4 bases, J lost 5 bases, and 12 bases stayed unmatched. The CDR3 is 17 amino acids.

This chain joins TRBV19 and TRBJ1-5; the match to TRBD1 covers 7 bases. The germline CDR1 and CDR2 sequences are LNHDA and SQIVND (reference sequence). J was trimmed by 7 bases and V by 3 bases; bases with no gene match: 9. This CDR3 contains 15 residues. The CDR3 nucleotides read TGTGCCAGTAGTATTGGACAGGCCCCGAGGCAGCCCCAGCATTTT. Its protein product is CASSIGQAPRQPQHF. Full variable domain (outside the CDR3, taken from reference TRBV19 and TRBJ1-5): DGGITQSPKYLFRKEGQNVTLSCEQNLNHDAMYWYRQDPGQGLRLIYYSQIVNDFQKGDIAEGYSVSREKKESFPLTVTSAQKNPTAFYLCASSIGQAPRQPQHFGDGTRLSIL.

The rearrangement links TRBV29-1 to TRBJ1-4; 7 nucleotides line up with TRBD1. V lost 5 bases and J lost 4; bases outside the gene matches: 7. Per germline, CDR1 SQVTM and CDR2 ANQGSEA. The CDR3 totals 14 residues. In DNA, the CDR3 is TGCAGCGTTTCGGAAGGGGGCAGTAATGAAAAACTGTTTTTT. It is translated as CSVSEGGSNEKLFF.

In DNA form, the CDR3 reads TGTGCCAGCAGCGGGAAAGTGAACACTGAAGCTTTCTTT. Its translation is CASSGKVNTEAFF. This chain uses TRBV7-2 with TRBJ1-1; D unresolved. The CDR3 consists of 13 residues. Germline-derived CDR1 and CDR2 are SGHTA and FQGNSA. V lost 5 bases, J lost 0 bases, and 7 bases lay in between.

The sample holds one count of this clone. The rearrangement links TRBV2 to TRBJ2-2, with a possible D match to TRBD2 (5 bases). V lost 2 bases, J lost 5 bases, and 9 bases lay in between. The germline V gene encodes CDR1 SNHLY and CDR2 FYNNEI. The CDR3 runs to 14 residues. As DNA, the CDR3 is TGTGCCAGCAGTGAAAACGGGGTTACCGGGGAGCTGTTTTTT. Its translation is CASSENGVTGELFF.

The sample holds a few counts of this clone. V is TRBV9 and J is TRBJ1-2; D not resolved. CDR1 is SGDLS, CDR2 YYNGEE, per germline. With 4 bases removed from V and 1 base from J, the gap between germline ends came to 11 bases. CDR3 length: 14 residues. CDR3 loop: CASSYSGLNYGYTF. The CDR3 DNA sequence: TGTGCCAGCAGCTACAGTGGTCTTAACTATGGCTACACCTTC.

The genes are TRBV7-8 and TRBJ1-1, with 8 bases aligning to TRBD1. V was pared by 4 bases and J by 5 bases, with 9 bases of the junction left unmatched. CDR1 is SGHVS and CDR2 is FQNEAQ in the germline V gene. The CDR3 totals 15 residues. The CDR3 nucleotides are TGTGCCAGCAGCTCGGGCAGGGGGCACAGGACTGAAGCTTTCTTT. As protein: CASSSGRGHRTEAFF.

This chain links TRBV11-3 with TRBJ2-5; D not resolved. The closer fit of TRBJ2-7 to the DNA end suggests the J call may be wrong. The CDR3 runs to 12 residues. Looked up from germline, CDR1 is SGHNT and CDR2 is YENEEA. The CDR3 region has the DNA TGTGCCAGCAGCAAGACATCGTACGAGCAGTACTTC. It is translated as CASSKTSYEQYF.

V is TRBV18 and J is TRBJ2-5, with 10 bases aligning to TRBD2. TRBJ2-7 explains the end of the DNA better; the J call may be wrong. This CDR3 is 15 amino acids long. From germline, CDR1 is KGHSH and CDR2 LQKENI. The CDR3 sequence: CASSPGLANSYEQYF. CDR3 coding DNA: TGTGCCAGCTCACCGGGACTAGCGAACTCCTACGAGCAGTACTTC.

The chain couples TRBV5-1 to TRBJ1-2; a possible D gene is TRBD1 (5 bases). Germline-derived CDR1 and CDR2 are SGHRS and YFSETQ. V was shortened by 6 bases and J by 0 bases, with 12 bases between the two germline ends. The CDR3 totals 14 residues. In nucleotides, the CDR3 is TGCGCCAGCACCCTTTGGGGGGCTAACTATGGCTACACCTTC. It specifies CASTLWGANYGYTF.

The chain employs TRBV7-2 and TRBJ1-1, with TRBD1 identical over 8 bases. CDR1 and CDR2 from the germline V gene are SGHTA and FQGNSA. V shed 2 bases and J 1 base; nucleotides not matched to a gene: 3. The CDR3 contains 15 residues. In DNA form, the CDR3 reads TGTGCCAGCAGCTTACTCGGGACAGGGAACACTGAAGCTTTCTTT. Amino acids: CASSLLGTGNTEAFF.

The J gene is TRBJ1-6, the V gene TRBV4-2; tentatively, D is TRBD1 (6 bases). Trimming stripped 4 bases from V and 8 bases from J, with 15 bases between. Germline CDR1 LGHNA, CDR2 YNFKEQ. This CDR3 contains 15 residues. The CDR3 nucleotides are TGTGCCAGCAGCCGCGTCTCAGGGGCTGATTCACCCCTCCACTTT. Translation gives CASSRVSGADSPLHF.

This chain joins TRBV12-5 and TRBJ2-7, with no clear D. The germline gives CDR1 LGHNT, CDR2 FRNRAP. Trimming removed 2 bases at V and 6 bases at J, with 5 bases between. This CDR3 is built from 11 residues. The CDR3 DNA reads TGTGCTAGTGGTTTGTTCCGCGAGCAGTACTTC. This gives the protein CASGLFREQYF.

This clone has only one observation. This chain joins TRBV18 and TRBJ2-3, with D perhaps matching TRBD2 (6 bases). V was clipped by 4 bases and J by 1 base, with 18 bases between them. There are 17 residues in the CDR3. Germline CDR1 and CDR2: KGHSH and LQKENI. CDR3 in amino acids: CASSRGVAAGGTDTQYF. Here the CDR3 DNA reads TGTGCCAGCTCACGCGGGGTGGCAGCCGGGGGCACAGATACGCAGTATTTT.

This rearrangement joins TRBV5-1 to TRBJ1-1, with D possibly TRBD1 on 5 matching bases. V dropped 0 bases and J dropped 4 bases, with 13 bases sitting between them. The V gene's germline CDR1 is SGHRS and CDR2 YFSETQ. This CDR3 contains 15 residues. The CDR3 loop reads CASSLEAQGGTEAFF. CDR3 sequence (DNA): TGCGCCAGCAGCTTGGAAGCTCAGGGAGGCACTGAAGCTTTCTTT. The full variable domain, its missing parts supplied by reference TRBV5-1 and TRBJ1-1, is KAGVTQTPRYLIKTRGQQVTLSCSPISGHRSVSWYQQTPGQGLQFLFEYFSETQRNKGNFPGRFSGRQFSNSRSEMNVSTLELGDSALYLCASSLEAQGGTEAFFGQGTRLTVV.

The rearrangement joins TRBV6-1 to TRBJ1-5; no definite D call. V was pared by 7 bases and J by 3 bases, with 10 bases between. Germline V gene data show CDR1 as MNHNS and CDR2 as SASEGT. The CDR3 is 13 residues long. The CDR3 DNA reads as TGTGCCAGCACCGGTGACTTCAATCAGCCCCAGCATTTT. The encoded protein is CASTGDFNQPQHF.

This clone was seen a single time. CDR3 sequence: CASSLQEETQYF. The CDR3 DNA reads TGCGCCAGCAGCTTGCAGGAAGAGACCCAGTACTTC. V gene TRBV5-1 combines with J gene TRBJ2-5; D unresolved. The CDR3 sequence is 12 residues long. Germline V gene lookup returns CDR1 SGHRS and CDR2 YFSETQ. V lost 1 base to trimming and J lost 3 bases, with 4 bases between them.

There are a few counts of this clone. The chain carries TRBV11-2 and TRBJ2-1; 7 nucleotides match TRBD2. Germline loops: CDR1 SGHAT, CDR2 FQNNGV. This CDR3 has 11 residues. V was clipped by 5 bases and J by 15 bases; unmatched bases: 7. The CDR3 region is CASSRGLGPFF. DNA of the CDR3: TGTGCCAGCAGCCGAGGACTAGGTCCGTTCTTC.

The V and J genes are TRBV30 and TRBJ2-7; D is unclear. Germline values: CDR1 GTSNPN, CDR2 SVGIG (reference sequence). The CDR3 is 11 residues long. V shed 1 base and J shed 3 bases, with 4 bases lying between them. The CDR3 DNA follows: TGTGCCTGGAGTGACAGCTACGAGCAGTACTTC. Residues: CAWSDSYEQYF.

DNA for the CDR3: TGTGCCAGCAGCCAAGAGGGCGGAGGGGGCTATGGCACTGAAGCTTTCTTT. Its protein is CASSQEGGGGYGTEAFF. V gene TRBV14 combines with J gene TRBJ1-1, with 7 bases aligning to TRBD1. The junction had 11 bases not matched to a gene; V was cut back by 0 bases and J by 4 bases. This CDR3 contains 17 residues. Germline V gene sequence: CDR1 SGHDN, CDR2 FVKESK.

The chain links TRBV6-5 to TRBJ2-7; unclear D gene. V shed 6 bases and J shed 8 bases, with 5 bases lying between them. Germline CDR1 reads MNHEY; CDR2 reads SVGAGI. There are 9 residues in the CDR3. The CDR3 nucleotides are TGTGCCAGCAGCCACAAGCAGTACTTC. This codes for CASSHKQYF.

This sequence joins TRBV5-4 and TRBJ2-1; 8 positions agree with TRBD1. V gave up 7 bases and J gave up 8 bases; unmatched junction bases: 14. The germline V gene encodes CDR1 SGHNT and CDR2 YYREEE (reference sequence). CDR3 length: 15 amino acids. CDR3: CASFGAGGSGYEQFF. The DNA of the CDR3 is TGTGCCAGCTTTGGGGCAGGGGGCAGTGGGTATGAGCAGTTCTTC.

This CDR3 reads CASGLRRLDERGYTF. In nucleotides, the CDR3 is TGTGCTAGTGGCCTCAGGCGCCTAGATGAACGTGGCTACACCTTC. V and J are TRBV12-5 and TRBJ1-2; D unresolved. V dropped 6 bases and J dropped 7 bases, with 21 bases sitting between them. Per the germline V gene, CDR1 is LGHNT and CDR2 is FRNRAP. CDR3 size: 15 residues.

This chain uses TRBV7-9 with TRBJ1-6; perhaps TRBD1 as D (5 bases). Between the trimmed V and J ends, which lost 4 bases and 8 bases, there was a span of 9 bases. The CDR3 runs 13 residues. The germline V gene encodes CDR1 SEHNR and CDR2 FQNEAQ (reference sequence). CDR3 residues: CASSWGEDSPLHF. Here the CDR3 DNA reads TGTGCCAGCAGCTGGGGGGAGGATTCACCCCTCCACTTT.

The chain has TRBV6-5 and TRBJ1-3; no clear D gene. The germline V and J ends were trimmed by 2 bases and 5 bases, with 16 bases remaining between them. Germline-derived CDR1 and CDR2 are MNHEY and SVGAGI. The CDR3 contains 16 residues. The CDR3 spells CASSYPLQAPRNTIYF. Written as DNA, the CDR3 is TGTGCCAGCAGTTACCCATTACAAGCTCCCCGAAACACCATATATTTT.

V and J are TRBV7-2 and TRBJ2-4, with D perhaps TRBD2 (6 bases). V was shortened by 2 bases and J by 9 bases, with 20 bases between the two germline ends. Germline-derived CDR1 and CDR2 are SGHTA and FQGNSA. The CDR3 consists of 16 residues. CDR3 in DNA: TGTGCCAGCAGCTTAACCGGGACTCACCGAGTTGGCATTCAGTACTTC. Translated, it gives CASSLTGTHRVGIQYF.